This entry lists 9 T cell receptor beta chains sequenced from one sample in a study of T cells in narcolepsy (dated by TCRdb to between 2018 and 2020). Libraries were built with the immunoSEQ multiplex PCR assay. In TCRdb, the immuneACCESS table is reduced to in-frame sequences with V and J assigned. These tables do not hold every clone; where another copy was compared, an unresolved V gene accounts for under half, and the others remain unexplained. A total of about 32,000 clones appear in this sample, roughly 83% of them only once. 0.9% to 1.2% of the sample goes to the ten largest clones. Input material: CD45RA- memory CD4+ T cells from PBMCs. The cell subset or site label on this specimen signifies: memory T cells sorted ex vivo from peripheral blood. The source of these receptors is a human donor with narcolepsy.

This chain uses TRBV20-1 with TRBJ2-7; D uncertain. The CDR3 spans 11 residues. V lost 3 bases and J 4 bases, leaving 7 bases between the germline ends. Germline V gene data show CDR1 as DFQATT and CDR2 as SNEGSKA (reference sequence). This CDR3 reads CSASNLYEQYF. The CDR3 nucleotides are TGCAGTGCTAGTAACTTGTACGAGCAGTACTTC.

This clone is a singleton in its sample. The V call is TRBV19, the J call TRBJ1-1, with TRBD1 matching over 7 bases. V trimming: 7 bases; J trimming: 1 base; junction bases outside the gene matches: 6. The germline V gene has CDR1 LNHDA and CDR2 SQIVND (reference sequence). This CDR3 region has 14 residues. This CDR3 is CASIRGLTNTEAFF. Written as DNA, the CDR3 is TGTGCCAGTATAAGGGGGCTGACGAACACTGAAGCTTTCTTT.

This clone was seen more than once but under ten times. The chain joins TRBV30 to TRBJ1-6, with D tentatively TRBD1 (5 bases). The V gene lost 5 bases and the J gene lost 9 bases, with 11 bases spanning the gap. Per the germline V gene, CDR1 is GTSNPN and CDR2 is SVGIG (reference sequence). The CDR3 sequence is 12 residues long. CDR3 nucleotides: TGTGCCTGGTCCGTTGGGGGTTCACCCCTCCACTTT. Amino acid sequence: CAWSVGGSPLHF.

Concerning this clone: The germline gene is not matched at one end of the junction; a read error may be the cause. The chain uses TRBV27 and TRBJ2-3, with D tentatively TRBD2 (5 bases). Germline CDR1 MNHEY, CDR2 SMNVEV (reference sequence). There are 12 residues in the CDR3. The CDR3 sequence: CTSSLDSDTQYF. The CDR3 region has the DNA TGTACCAGCAGTTTGGACTCGGATACGCAGTATTTT.

The gene calls are TRBV5-5 and TRBJ2-7, with D perhaps TRBD2 (6 bases). The germline V gene has CDR1 SGHKS and CDR2 YYEKEE (reference sequence). V gave up 4 bases and J gave up 1 base, with 12 bases separating them. The CDR3 has 14 amino acids. This chain's CDR3 is CASSERDSSYEQYF. CDR3 DNA sequence: TGTGCCAGCAGCGAAAGGGACTCATCCTACGAGCAGTACTTC. Based on the CDR3 plus reference TRBV5-5 and TRBJ2-7, the full variable domain is DAGVTQSPTHLIKTRGQQVTLRCSPISGHKSVSWYQQVLGQGPQFIFQYYEKEERGRGNFPDRFSARQFPNYSSELNVNALLLGDSALYLCASSERDSSYEQYFGPGTRLTVT.

The rearrangement links TRBV21-1 to TRBJ1-2; TRBD1 is the table's D call and was not checked against the DNA. TRBV21-1 counts as a pseudogene. The CDR3 extends over 15 amino acids. The CDR3 region has the DNA TGTGCGAGTATGGACACCCGTTCCCTTAACTATGGCTACACCTTC. Translation: CASMDTRSLNYGYTF.

The chain is built from TRBV4-3 and TRBJ2-5; 13 nucleotides agree with TRBD2. V lost 4 bases to trimming and J lost 5 bases; unmatched junction nucleotides: 10. The CDR3 length is 17 residues. The germline V gene has CDR1 LGHNA and CDR2 YSLEER. CDR3 residues: CASSPEWTSGRGETQYF. In nucleotides, the CDR3 is TGCGCCAGCAGCCCAGAGTGGACTAGCGGGAGAGGGGAGACCCAGTACTTC.

The chain is built from TRBV4-3 and TRBJ1-6; D remains unclear. Germline assignment: CDR1 LGHNA and CDR2 YSLEER. Trimming took 4 bases from V and 3 from J, leaving 7 bases between them. CDR3 size: 14 residues. DNA for the CDR3: TGCGCCAGCAGCCTACAGCTCTATAATTCACCCCTCCACTTT. This encodes CASSLQLYNSPLHF.

This clone has only one observation. The chain combines TRBV2 with TRBJ2-7, with 8 bases fitting TRBD1. Losses at the gene ends were 6 bases for V and 4 bases for J; bases not matched to a gene: 5. CDR3 length: 13 residues. CDR1 and CDR2 from the germline V gene are SNHLY and FYNNEI. CDR3 DNA sequence: TGTGCCAGCAGCGACAGGGGTGGGTACGAGCAGTACTTC. As protein: CASSDRGGYEQYF.